What follows is one TCR beta chain and its context. Its specificity is not known. This specimen belongs to a study of T cell repertoires in cytomegalovirus infection. Study context: Public TCR beta signatures indicated both CMV infection and matching HLA type. Study conclusions and caveats: The cumulative frequency of public TCR beta families identified carriers of CMV plus the relevant HLA.

Each CDR3 protein is one row after TCRdb ran MiXCR on the reads. The repertoire consists of a few hundred thousand distinct CDR3 sequences, with about 39% occurring once and the leading ten covering around 48%. V shed 5 bases, J shed 5 bases, and the junction held 3 bases outside the gene matches. Germline-derived CDR1 and CDR2 are SGHVS and FNYEAQ. The CDR3 is 13 residues long. This receptor was obtained from a human donor in good health (CMV status not recorded). Some clones in this sample may be carry-over from other donors' samples. The J gene is TRBJ2-5, the V gene TRBV7-6; 9 bases fit TRBD2. This material consisted of cultured PBMCs, taken from culture after CMV antigen stimulation. The chain's CDR3 is CASSTTSGETQYF. The CDR3, as DNA: TGTGCCAGCAGCACTACTAGCGGGGAGACCCAGTACTTC.